This T cell receptor (beta chain) comes out of a study of Graves' ophthalmopathy and Graves' hyperthyroidism. Turning to the study itself: Stable hyperthyroidism referred to disease that showed no ophthalmopathy within 18 months of follow-up.

This clonotype has a count of ten or more. The antigen is unknown. Using RNA transcripts, the TCR beta CDR3 regions were amplified. First-round RT-PCR employed HTBI primers, with a second-round multiplex PCR after it. TCRdb reanalysed the multiplex PCR reads using MiXCR and keeps one entry per CDR3 protein. The table shows around 1,000,000 distinct CDR3 sequences, with roughly two fifths occurring only once. This CDR3 has 14 residues. J was trimmed by 6 bases and V by 6 bases; bases with no gene match: 8. Whole-study results and caveats: The study's model predicted ophthalmopathy progression at around 70% sensitivity and almost 75% specificity. Blood repertoires reportedly contained most expanded thyroid clonotypes above 0.001 frequency. A model built from 13 signatures distinguished ophthalmopathy from stable hyperthyroidism with roughly 90% sensitivity and approximately 80% specificity.

Sequencing was done on a sample of peripheral blood or thyroid tissue (not recorded which). V is TRBV12-3 or TRBV12-4 and J is TRBJ2-7; 10 positions match TRBD2. The sequence was collected from an adult man with Graves' hyperthyroidism. The CDR3 here is CASRSSGGGGEQYF. CDR3 bases: TGTGCCAGCAGGTCTAGCGGGGGCGGTGGCGAGCAGTACTTC.